This TCR beta chain was obtained from a study of beta chain features in type 1 diabetes. About the study: Age, gender, cell numbers and subset yield matched between patients and controls. Notes on the study in general: Shortening of TCRB CDR3s, moderate but significant, appeared in all four CD4+ subsets of Type 1 diabetes patients.

Of the isolated RNA, all was reverse transcribed, and so the sequenced material was expressed TCRB transcripts. Data came from immunoSEQ multiplex PCR; TCRdb stores just in-frame clones and leaves some out. The sample has over 600,000 clones, 9.5% to 15% seen once. CDR1 MNHEY and CDR2 SVGAGI come from the germline V gene. The junction had 5 bases not matched to a gene; V was cut back by 6 bases and J by 4 bases. This CDR3 contains 15 residues. For this clone: Its antigen is unidentified.

Material: naive CD4+ T cells from blood. The chain has TRBV6-5 and TRBJ2-1; 11 bases line up with TRBD2. The receptor comes from a man aged 25-45 years with type 1 diabetes. Here the CDR3 reads CASRVRLAGYNEQFF. The CDR3 DNA reads TGTGCCAGCAGGGTACGACTAGCGGGGTACAATGAGCAGTTCTTC.